The present entry profiles one T cell receptor beta chain with its context. Germline V CDR1 and CDR2: SNHLY, FYNNEI. After removal of 7 bases from V and 15 bases from J, the junction contained 9 bases not matched to a gene. CDR3 length equals 14 residues. This entry is derived from a study of blood T cell repertoires in COVID-19. Original methodology: Amplification of reference gene primers provided the estimated nucleated cell counts. TCRdb keeps only in-frame clones here, not all; method: immunoSEQ multiplex PCR. That table is the source of V, J and clone size, and D and trimming were worked out from the DNA. The data hold about 460,000 clones, with about 85% observed a single time. Recruitment covered about two dozen US areas and drew participants whose ages spanned about 18 to 100 years. Membership in each cohort depended on participant-reported clinical history. Either two negative PCRs, clearance, or symptom resolution qualified Cohort 3 donors as recovered.

Sequenced sample: PBMCs or T cells enriched from blood (not recorded which). The receptor was isolated from a woman aged 60 to 75 who had recovered from COVID-19. The V call is TRBV2, the J call TRBJ2-1; 16 bases are a match to TRBD2. In DNA, the CDR3 is TGTGCCAGCATTGGGACTAGCGGGGGGGGTTTGGCGTTCTTC. Its protein product is CASIGTSGGGLAFF.